This TCR beta chain was observed in a study of cytomegalovirus exposure and HLA in healthy donors. The study's findings and limits: Reportedly, cytomegalovirus status was diagnosed with high sensitivity and specificity. The tendency of first-cohort TCR clusters to co-occur in the roughly 110 validation repertoires was identified by a subsequent analysis. Most TCR sequences were seen very rarely across donors, but some public TCRs occurred in many.

Data came from immunoSEQ multiplex PCR; TCRdb stores just in-frame clones and leaves some out. The sample holds roughly 80,000 clones, around 94% seen once. Germline V CDR1 and CDR2: MRHNA, SNTAGT. This CDR3 spans 12 amino acids. The germline V and J ends were trimmed by 6 bases and 6 bases, with 8 bases remaining between them. A note on this clone: The target antigen is unknown.

The sample consisted of PBMCs. The V call is TRBV6-4, the J call TRBJ2-2, with D maybe TRBD1 (6 bases). The TCR was taken from a woman under 30 in good health and CMV-seropositive. CDR3 residues: CASRPGAGELFF. In nucleotides, the CDR3 is TGTGCCAGCAGGCCAGGGGCCGGGGAGCTGTTTTTT.